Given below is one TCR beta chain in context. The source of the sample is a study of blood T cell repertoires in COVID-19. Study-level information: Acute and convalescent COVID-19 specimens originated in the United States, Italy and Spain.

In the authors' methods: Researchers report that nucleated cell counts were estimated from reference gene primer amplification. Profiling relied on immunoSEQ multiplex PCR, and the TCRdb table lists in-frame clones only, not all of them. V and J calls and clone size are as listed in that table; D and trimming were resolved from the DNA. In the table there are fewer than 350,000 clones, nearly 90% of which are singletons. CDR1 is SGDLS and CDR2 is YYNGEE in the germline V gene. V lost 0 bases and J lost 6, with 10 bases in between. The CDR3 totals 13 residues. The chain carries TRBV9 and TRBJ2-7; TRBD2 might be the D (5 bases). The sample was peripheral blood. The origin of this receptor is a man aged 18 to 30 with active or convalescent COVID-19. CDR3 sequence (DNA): TGTGCCAGCAGCGTAGTAGGGAGAGGCGAGCAGTACTTC. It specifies CASSVVGRGEQYF.